These 24 T cell receptor beta chains were sequenced from one sample in a study of blood T cell repertoires in COVID-19. Using immunoSEQ multiplex PCR, the repertoire was profiled, and TCRdb retains in-frame clones only, with some absent. The data contain around 250,000 clones, 70% to 90% of them singletons. The sample taken for sequencing was peripheral blood. The source of these receptors is a woman between 70 and 85 years old with active or convalescent COVID-19.

The chain carries TRBV19 and TRBJ2-5, with 8 bases identical to TRBD2. Trimming took 6 bases from V and 7 from J; bases not matched to a gene: 7. This CDR3 comprises 13 residues. CDR1 is LNHDA, CDR2 SQIVND, per germline (reference sequence). The CDR3 loop is CASRSGAGGTQYF. CDR3 DNA: TGTGCCAGTAGATCTGGCGCGGGGGGGACCCAGTACTTC.

The chain uses TRBV7-9 and TRBJ2-3; perhaps TRBD2 as D (5 bases). V lost 5 bases, J lost 2 bases, and 14 bases lay in between. The CDR3 is 15 residues long. Germline V gives CDR1 SEHNR, CDR2 FQNEAQ (reference sequence). DNA for the CDR3: TGTGCCAGCAGCCGCTGGAGTCGGGACACAGATACGCAGTATTTT. The encoded protein is CASSRWSRDTDTQYF.

This clone was observed once. This sequence joins TRBV7-8 and TRBJ1-1; D unresolved. Trimming left V 3 bases short and J 4 bases short, with 15 bases between. From germline, CDR1 is SGHVS and CDR2 FQNEAQ. The CDR3 spans 15 residues. CDR3 sequence reads: CASSLGGIGSTEAFF. The CDR3 DNA reads TGTGCCAGCAGCTTGGGCGGGATCGGAAGCACTGAAGCTTTCTTT.

The gene calls are TRBV29-1 and TRBJ1-2, with 7 bases aligning to TRBD1. The CDR3 is made up of 16 amino acids. Germline CDR1 SQVTM, CDR2 ANQGSEA. V lost 2 bases and J lost 6; bases outside the gene matches: 15. The CDR3 reads CSVEKGQTYFQDGYTF. For the CDR3, the DNA is TGCAGCGTTGAAAAGGGACAGACTTATTTTCAGGATGGCTACACCTTC.

The gene calls are TRBV12-5 and TRBJ1-1; TRBD1 matches 7 bases. The germline V gene has CDR1 LGHNT and CDR2 FRNRAP. Trimming cost V 6 bases and J 0 bases; bases outside gene matches: 7. This CDR3 is 15 amino acids long. The CDR3 here is CASGTGVGMNTEAFF. In DNA form, the CDR3 reads TGTGCTAGTGGAACAGGGGTCGGGATGAACACTGAAGCTTTCTTT.

The chain joins TRBV7-2 to TRBJ2-2, with D perhaps TRBD2 (5 bases). This CDR3 has 15 amino acids. V lost 2 bases to trimming and J lost 9 bases, with 16 bases between them. CDR1 is SGHTA, CDR2 FQGNSA, per germline. The CDR3 coding sequence is TGTGCCAGCAGCTTAAGAGGGATTGGTGTGAGGGAGCTGTTTTTT. As protein: CASSLRGIGVRELFF.

CDR3 region: CASSQPRVLEAFF. CDR3 coding DNA: TGCGCCAGCAGCCAACCTCGGGTCCTTGAAGCTTTCTTT. This chain links TRBV4-1 with TRBJ1-1; the D is unclear. Germline lookup yields CDR1 MGHRA and CDR2 YSYEKL. This CDR3 spans 13 amino acids. Deletions cut 2 bases from V and 7 bases from J, with 11 bases between.

The V and J genes are TRBV11-2 and TRBJ2-3; 10 bases align to TRBD1. There are 15 residues in the CDR3. In germline, CDR1 is SGHAT, CDR2 FQNNGV. Trimming cost V 4 bases and J 2 bases; bases outside gene matches: 3. Written as DNA, the CDR3 is TGTGCCAGCAGCTCGGGACAGGGGACCACAGATACGCAGTATTTT. Translated, it gives CASSSGQGTTDTQYF.

This clone was picked up one time. The chain uses TRBV18 and TRBJ2-3; D not resolved. Germline lookup yields CDR1 KGHSH and CDR2 LQKENI. Trimming removed 4 bases from V and 0 bases from J, with 14 bases in between. The CDR3 loop spans 16 amino acids. The CDR3 here is CASSQSLPTSTDTQYF. In nucleotides, the CDR3 is TGTGCCAGCTCACAAAGTCTACCAACGAGCACAGATACGCAGTATTTT.

The chain joins TRBV2 to TRBJ1-2, with D hard to call. CDR1 SNHLY and CDR2 FYNNEI come from the germline V gene. Trimming took 7 bases from V and 3 from J, leaving 12 bases between them. The CDR3 is made up of 13 amino acids. This CDR3 reads CASKEATYYGYTF. CDR3 sequence (DNA): TGTGCCAGCAAAGAAGCCACTTACTATGGCTACACCTTC.

The chain couples TRBV21-1 to TRBJ1-5; TRBD1, as called in the table, went unchecked against the DNA. TRBV21-1 is labeled a pseudogene. The CDR3 is made up of 12 amino acids. CDR3 in DNA: TGTGCCAGCATTGACAGACATCAGCCCCAGCATTTT. Amino acid sequence: CASIDRHQPQHF.

This rearrangement joins TRBV7-9 to TRBJ2-1; D perhaps matches TRBD2 (7 bases). V gave up 8 bases and J gave up 2 bases, with 13 bases separating them. The germline V gene has CDR1 SEHNR and CDR2 FQNEAQ (reference sequence). The CDR3 contains 14 residues. CDR3 DNA: TGTGCCAGCGGGGGGGCACGAACCTACAATGAGCAGTTCTTC. Its protein is CASGGARTYNEQFF.

The gene calls are TRBV6-4 and TRBJ2-2; weak D call: TRBD2 (5 bases). CDR1 is MRHNA and CDR2 is SNTAGT in the germline V gene. V lost 2 bases to trimming and J lost 4 bases, with 5 bases between them. The CDR3 sequence is 13 residues long. In nucleotides, the CDR3 is TGTGCCAGCAGTGACCGGGGCACCGGGGAGCTGTTTTTT. Its protein is CASSDRGTGELFF.

As to this clone: Other nucleotide sequences from this sample produce the same CDR3. J is TRBJ1-6 and V is TRBV5-6; D unclear. The CDR3 covers 12 residues. Trimming removed 2 bases from V and 8 bases from J, with 5 bases in between. CDR1 SGHDT and CDR2 YYEEEE come from the germline V gene. Here the CDR3 reads CASSFRDSPLHF. The CDR3 nucleotides are TGTGCCAGCAGCTTTCGAGATTCACCCCTCCACTTT.

V gene TRBV20-1 combines with J gene TRBJ1-4; D uncertain. Germline V gene sequence: CDR1 DFQATT, CDR2 SNEGSKA (reference sequence). The CDR3 has 10 residues. The CDR3 is CSWYGEKLFF. The CDR3 bases are TGCTCTTGGTACGGTGAAAAACTGTTTTTT.

This chain uses TRBV7-9 with TRBJ2-1; D not certain. The CDR3 runs to 13 residues. Germline CDR1 reads SEHNR; CDR2 reads FQNEAQ (reference sequence). The germline V and J ends were trimmed by 3 bases and 4 bases, with 7 bases remaining between them. CDR3 amino acids: CASSFSQYNEQFF. In nucleotides, the CDR3 is TGTGCCAGCAGCTTCAGTCAGTACAATGAGCAGTTCTTC.

In this sample, this clone turned up once. The chain carries TRBV20-1 and TRBJ1-5; D might be TRBD1 (5 bases). Germline CDR1 reads DFQATT; CDR2 reads SNEGSKA (reference sequence). V was cut by 3 bases and J by 4 bases, with 19 bases left in between. This CDR3 contains 16 residues. The CDR3 DNA reads as TGCAGTGCTAGTATGGGGGGGTTGTCAGGGAATCAGCCCCAGCATTTT. It specifies CSASMGGLSGNQPQHF.

J is TRBJ2-7 and V is TRBV5-1, with a possible D match to TRBD2 (6 bases). The CDR3 extends over 16 amino acids. The V and J ends lost 2 bases and 6 bases respectively, with 21 bases between them. Germline V CDR1 and CDR2: SGHRS, YFSETQ. The CDR3 region has the DNA TGCGCCAGCAGCTTCCCCTTGGGGGGTCTCTTTGGCGAGCAGTACTTC. It yields the protein CASSFPLGGLFGEQYF.

There are a few counts of this clone. The CDR3 DNA reads as TGTGCCAGCGGGACAGGGAATAATTCACCCCTCCACTTT. Protein: CASGTGNNSPLHF. The chain combines TRBV2 with TRBJ1-6; 9 bases map to TRBD1. This CDR3 has 13 amino acids. Germline CDR1 SNHLY, CDR2 FYNNEI. V lost 8 bases and J lost 5; bases outside the gene matches: 1.

The chain couples TRBV19 to TRBJ2-5; 9 bases agree with TRBD1. Trimming took 8 bases from V and 5 from J; bases not matched to a gene: 15. There are 16 residues in the CDR3. Germline V gene data show CDR1 as LNHDA and CDR2 as SQIVND (reference sequence). CDR3 in DNA: TGTGCCAGTTCGGCTTTACTCGGGGGGACAGGGGAGACCCAGTACTTC. This encodes CASSALLGGTGETQYF.

This clone was seen a single time. The V and J genes are TRBV9 and TRBJ1-4; 11 bases fit TRBD1. The ends lost 0 bases at V and 6 bases at J; junction bases unmatched: 4. This CDR3 has 16 amino acids. The germline V gene has CDR1 SGDLS and CDR2 YYNGEE. In DNA form, the CDR3 reads TGTGCCAGCAGCGTAGCGGGACAGGGGGTATATGAAAAACTGTTTTTT. Protein product: CASSVAGQGVYEKLFF. The variable domain in full, completed from reference TRBV9 and TRBJ1-4, reads DSGVTQTPKHLITATGQRVTLRCSPRSGDLSVYWYQQSLDQGLQFLIQYYNGEERAKGNILERFSAQQFPDLHSELNLSSLELGDSALYFCASSVAGQGVYEKLFFGSGTQLSVL.

The CDR3 here is CASSPELYTEAFF. The CDR3 DNA reads TGTGCCAGCTCACCCGAGTTGTACACTGAAGCTTTCTTT. The chain has TRBV18 and TRBJ1-1; no reliable D call. Germline CDR1 reads KGHSH; CDR2 reads LQKENI. With 3 bases removed from V and 3 bases from J, the gap between germline ends came to 8 bases. The CDR3 totals 13 residues.

The chain uses TRBV29-1 and TRBJ1-2; D might be TRBD1 (6 bases). The CDR3 length is 16 residues. Trimming removed 6 bases at V and 2 bases at J, with 22 bases between. The germline V gene encodes CDR1 SQVTM and CDR2 ANQGSEA. CDR3 region: CSVAARGAVLNYGYTF. DNA for the CDR3: TGCAGCGTCGCGGCCCGGGGGGCTGTTTTGAACTATGGCTACACCTTC.

The rearrangement joins TRBV7-2 to TRBJ2-3; a possible D gene is TRBD2 (5 bases). CDR1 and CDR2 from the germline V gene are SGHTA and FQGNSA. The V end was cut by 7 bases, the J end by 3 bases, with 11 bases between. CDR3 size: 13 residues. The CDR3 is CASTFWETDTQYF. The CDR3 DNA follows: TGTGCCAGCACCTTTTGGGAGACAGATACGCAGTATTTT.